This T cell receptor (beta chain) was captured by sequencing in a study of cytomegalovirus exposure and HLA in healthy donors. Broader study findings: Reported results showed that the classifier diagnosed cytomegalovirus status with high specificity and sensitivity.

On this clone itself: Its antigen is undetermined.

The PCR was carried out with 60 Vbeta primers and 13 Jbeta primers. Sequencing used immunoSEQ multiplex PCR; TCRdb keeps in-frame clones, though not all of them. Among around 160,000 clones listed, approximately 85% were seen once. Looked up from germline, CDR1 is SGHVS and CDR2 is FQNEAQ. The CDR3 totals 16 residues. V lost 5 bases, J lost 0 bases, and 10 bases stayed unmatched. The sequenced material came from PBMCs. This receptor was taken from a man aged 18 to 30 in good health and CMV-seropositive. This chain connects TRBV7-8 to TRBJ2-7; 7 positions agree with TRBD1. In DNA, the CDR3 is TGTGCCAGCAGCCCCAACCGGACAGGAAGCTCCTACGAGCAGTACTTC. Residues: CASSPNRTGSSYEQYF.